The 9 T cell receptor beta chains reported below all come from one sample, sequenced in a study of T cells after yellow fever vaccination. TCRdb ran MiXCR on the 5' RACE reads and lists one entry per CDR3 protein. The sample holds a few hundred thousand distinct CDR3 sequences; roughly 3.5% are singletons and the top ten take over 15%. Here the sequenced sample was PBMCs, taken 15 days after the yellow fever booster vaccination. The receptors stem from a man younger than 35 who received the YFV17D yellow fever vaccine.

This clonotype was seen many times. The chain carries TRBV12-3 or TRBV12-4 and TRBJ2-7; D possibly matches TRBD1 or TRBD2 (6 bases each). The CDR3 loop spans 13 amino acids. The germline V and J ends were trimmed by 4 bases and 5 bases, with 12 bases remaining between them. Here the CDR3 DNA reads TGTGCCAGCAGTTCCGGGGGCGCGGACGAGCAGTACGTC. Protein product: CASSSGGADEQYV.

This clonotype was detected ten times or more. The chain employs TRBV7-9 and TRBJ2-5; 8 bases are shared with TRBD1. Germline assignment: CDR1 SEHNR and CDR2 FQNEAQ (reference sequence). The CDR3 extends over 17 amino acids. V lost 4 bases to trimming and J lost 0 bases; unmatched junction nucleotides: 10. The CDR3 region is CASSSGVRQGYQETQYF. The CDR3, as DNA: TGTGCCAGCAGCTCCGGCGTAAGACAGGGGTACCAAGAGACCCAGTACTTC.

The table lists this clonotype with many counts. V and J are TRBV6-2 or TRBV6-3 and TRBJ1-2; D gene unclear. The V end was cut by 7 bases, the J end by 5 bases, with 11 bases between. Germline values: CDR1 MNHEY, CDR2 SVGEGT. The CDR3 loop spans 12 amino acids. The CDR3 spells CASNREGYGYTF. CDR3 nucleotides: TGTGCCAGCAACAGAGAGGGATATGGCTACACCTTC.

In this sample, this clonotype turned up many times. DNA of the CDR3: TGTGCCAGCAGTCTTCGACAGGGACTGATTCAGTACTTC. Amino acids: CASSLRQGLIQYF. The V and J genes are TRBV28 and TRBJ2-4, with D possibly TRBD1 on 7 matching bases. The V gene's germline CDR1 is MDHEN and CDR2 SYDVKM. The CDR3 has 13 amino acids. The germline V and J ends were trimmed by 5 bases and 10 bases, with 15 bases remaining between them.

This clonotype was seen ten or more times. This chain links TRBV6-6 with TRBJ1-1; no clear D. V lost 2 bases and J lost 4, with 8 bases in between. This CDR3 is 13 amino acids long. Germline V gene lookup returns CDR1 MNHNY and CDR2 SVGAGI (reference sequence). The CDR3 DNA reads TGTGCCAGCAGTTACGGCATCTTCACTGAAGCTTTCTTT. Protein: CASSYGIFTEAFF.

This clonotype has ten or more counts. This rearrangement joins TRBV6-5 to TRBJ1-5; weak D call: TRBD1 (5 bases). CDR3 length: 15 amino acids. With 0 bases removed from V and 2 bases from J, the gap between germline ends came to 8 bases. CDR1 and CDR2 (germline): MNHEY, SVGAGI. For the CDR3, the DNA is TGTGCCAGCAGTTACTCAGGAGGGGGCAATCAGCCCCAGCATTTT. It encodes CASSYSGGGNQPQHF.

This clonotype was seen once. A much more abundant neighbour one base away suggests this may be a read error. The rearrangement links TRBV7-9 to TRBJ2-3; TRBD2 matches at 12 bases. The CDR3 extends over 17 amino acids. CDR1 is SEHNR, CDR2 FQNEAQ, per germline (reference sequence). The DNA of the CDR3 is TGTGCCAGCAGCCAACGGACTAGCGGGGCTGGCACAGGTACGCAGTATTTT. Encoded protein: CASSQRTSGAGTGTQYF.

This clonotype was detected only a few times. The chain couples TRBV4-1 to TRBJ1-6; D call uncertain. Germline-derived CDR1 and CDR2 are MGHRA and YSYEKL. This CDR3 has 16 amino acids. V dropped 2 bases and J dropped 0 bases, with 8 bases sitting between them. DNA for the CDR3: TGCGCCAGCAGCCAAATAGGGAACTCCTATAATTCACCCCTCCACTTT. Translation: CASSQIGNSYNSPLHF.

This clonotype was recorded at least ten times. This sequence joins TRBV20-1 and TRBJ2-1; D may be TRBD1 or TRBD2 (5 bases each). This CDR3 comprises 13 residues. V was shortened by 3 bases and J by 2 bases, with 8 bases between the two germline ends. CDR1 and CDR2 (germline): DFQATT, SNEGSKA (reference sequence). The CDR3 here is CSARGVPYNEQFF. CDR3 sequence (DNA): TGCAGTGCTAGGGGGGTTCCCTACAATGAGCAGTTCTTC.